The entry that follows covers one T cell receptor (beta chain) sequence. Its antigen is currently not known. No much larger clone is present one base from it, and per-base qualities are unavailable. CDR1 WNHNN and CDR2 SYGVQD are derived from the germline V gene (reference sequence). From V the trimming removes 3 bases and from J it removes 6 bases, while the gene matches leave 5 bases of the junction unaccounted for. The CDR3 covers 15 residues, taking in both the cysteine and the phenylalanine. Just the 45-base CDR3 DNA is kept, in frame starting at base 1. The sample comes from a study of blood T cell repertoires in COVID-19 (dated by TCRdb to 2020 to 2021). About the full investigation: The collaborator samples originated in the United States, Italy and Spain and spanned the acute and convalescent phases of COVID-19. Samples came from the ongoing ImmuneRACE study (first 160 participants) plus 1,254 subjects from 6 global collaborators. Subjects who had been exposed to COVID-19, were actively infected with it, or had recovered from it provided the deeply sampled blood TCRbeta repertoires that made up the dataset. Nearly every sample came with metadata listing a de-identified subject ID, COVID-19 status, age in years and sex. The repertoires were released in a freely available public database meant as a resource for research on the immune response to SARS-CoV-2. Where available, HLA class I and class II types were taken from metadata supplied by the sample provider and were not determined by assay-based typing. The prospective study material was composed of cDNA or gDNA derived from T cells, B-cell-depleted T cells, or PBMCs. Paper-wide results and their limitations: How much clinical and demographic metadata was included differed by source and by participant, and the metadata was provided uncurated.

Participants in the prospective study were aged about 18 to 100 years, lived in approximately 26 United States geographic areas, and enrolled through a virtual design. In the prospective study, participants were assigned to cohorts based on the clinical history participants reported in a screening survey and a study questionnaire. Exposed participants had been in contact with someone with a PCR-confirmed or clinician-diagnosed COVID-19 case within 2 weeks of study entry. Mobile phlebotomists in the prospective study collected whole blood, serum and a nasopharyngeal or oropharyngeal swab from every participant. Over a roughly 2-month period, participants in the prospective study had the option of providing additional blood draws and questionnaires. Before DNA extraction, prospective study blood samples were shipped either frozen or at room temperature. The immunoSEQ Assay, a bias-controlled multiplex PCR, was used to amplify TCRbeta CDR3 regions from genomic DNA. Under the source paper's analysis protocol: Nucleated cell counts per sample were estimated from amplification of reference gene primers within the assay. Sequence reads were collapsed and filtered to measure the absolute abundance of every unique TCRbeta CDR3 rearrangement. Productive Simpson clonality was computed per sample as the square root of Simpson's diversity index over productive rearrangements. The table comes from immuneACCESS by way of TCRdb, which keeps in-frame sequences with V and J called. Part of the clones is missing from these tables; in studies checked, under half for an unresolved V gene and the rest for unknown reasons. V and J calls and clone size are copied from that table; D and trimming were computed from the DNA. The sample includes more than 110,000 clones, with under 85% observed a single time. Clones ranked in the top ten supply 1.5% to 2% of the sample.

The sample consisted of PBMCs or T cells enriched from blood (not recorded which). The V and J segments used are TRBV10-1 and TRBJ2-1, with TRBD2 matching 10 junction bases. This sequence originates from a young woman who had been exposed to COVID-19. The CDR3 protein: CASSDSASGSNEQFF. The sequenced DNA: TGCGCCAGCAGTGATTCGGCTAGCGGGAGCAATGAGCAGTTCTTC.